This T cell receptor beta chain was recovered during a study of PD-1 blockade in mismatch repair-deficient tumors. For the study at large: Patients had around 11 mismatch repair-deficient cancer types and were previously treated and progressing.

The CDR3 has 14 residues. V trimming: 2 bases; J trimming: 7 bases; junction bases outside the gene matches: 3. Per germline, CDR1 SGHNT and CDR2 YYREEE (reference sequence). Study-wide results and caveats: After pembrolizumab, tumor-resident clones rose rapidly, then generally contracted before radiologic responses.

Method: immunoSEQ multiplex PCR; TCRdb's copy keeps in-frame clones and lacks some. The sample holds tens of thousands of clones, more than 80% seen once. Comment on this clone: Its antigen is unidentified.

Every patient had mismatch repair deficiency by PCR or immunohistochemistry. The clonotype was recovered from an adult with mismatch repair-deficient cancer. The chain employs TRBV5-4 and TRBJ2-1, with TRBD2 matching over 10 bases. The sample here was peripheral blood, taken 44 weeks after starting pembrolizumab. CDR3: CASSFQRGGNEQFF. In DNA form, the CDR3 reads TGTGCCAGCAGCTTTCAGCGGGGGGGGAATGAGCAGTTCTTC.